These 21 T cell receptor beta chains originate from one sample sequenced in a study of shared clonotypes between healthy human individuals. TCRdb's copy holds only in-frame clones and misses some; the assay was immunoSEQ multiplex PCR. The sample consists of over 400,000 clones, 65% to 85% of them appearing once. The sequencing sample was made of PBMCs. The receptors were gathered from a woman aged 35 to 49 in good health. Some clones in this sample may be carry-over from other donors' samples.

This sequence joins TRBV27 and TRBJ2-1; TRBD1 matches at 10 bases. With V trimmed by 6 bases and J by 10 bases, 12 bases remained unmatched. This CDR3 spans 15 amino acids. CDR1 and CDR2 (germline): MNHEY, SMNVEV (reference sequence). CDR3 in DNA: TGTGCCAGCAGCCGACCAACAGGGACAGGGGCCGAGCAGTTCTTC. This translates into CASSRPTGTGAEQFF.

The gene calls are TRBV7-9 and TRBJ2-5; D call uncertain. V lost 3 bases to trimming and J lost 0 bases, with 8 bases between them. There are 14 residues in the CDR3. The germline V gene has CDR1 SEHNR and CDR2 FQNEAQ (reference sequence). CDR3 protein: CASSLGRNQETQYF. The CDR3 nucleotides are TGTGCCAGCAGCTTGGGAAGGAACCAAGAGACCCAGTACTTC.

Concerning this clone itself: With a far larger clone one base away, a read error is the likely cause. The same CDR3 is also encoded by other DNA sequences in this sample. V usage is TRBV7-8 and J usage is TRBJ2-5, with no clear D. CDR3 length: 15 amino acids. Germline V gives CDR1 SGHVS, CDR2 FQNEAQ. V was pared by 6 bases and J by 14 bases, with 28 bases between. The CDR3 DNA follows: TGTGCCAGCAGTTTCCTCCGCTACTCACCCTACGAGCAATACTTC. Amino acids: CASSFLRYSPYEQYF.

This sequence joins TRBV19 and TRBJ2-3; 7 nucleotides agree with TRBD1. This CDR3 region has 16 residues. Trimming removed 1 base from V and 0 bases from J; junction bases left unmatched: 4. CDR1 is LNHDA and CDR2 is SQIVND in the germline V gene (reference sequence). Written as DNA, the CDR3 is TGTGCCAGTAGTATAGGGGGGACAGCTAGCACAGATACGCAGTATTTT. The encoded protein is CASSIGGTASTDTQYF.

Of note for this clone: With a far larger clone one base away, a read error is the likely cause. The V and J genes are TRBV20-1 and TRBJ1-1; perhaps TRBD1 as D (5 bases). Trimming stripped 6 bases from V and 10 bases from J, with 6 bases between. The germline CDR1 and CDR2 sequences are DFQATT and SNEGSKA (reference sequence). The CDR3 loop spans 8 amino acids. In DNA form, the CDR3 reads TGCAGTGCGAGGGGAGCTTTCTTT. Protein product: CSARGAFF.

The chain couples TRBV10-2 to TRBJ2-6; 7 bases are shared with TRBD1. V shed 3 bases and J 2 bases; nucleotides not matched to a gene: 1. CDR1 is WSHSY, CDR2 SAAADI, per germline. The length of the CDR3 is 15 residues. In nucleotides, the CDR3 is TGCGCCAGCAGTGACAGGGGGACTGGGGCCAACGTCCTGACTTTC. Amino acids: CASSDRGTGANVLTF.

CDR3 protein: CASSLWGAVRTDTQYF. The CDR3 nucleotides are TGTGCCAGCAGTTTATGGGGGGCAGTGAGGACAGATACGCAGTATTTT. The V call is TRBV28, the J call TRBJ2-3, with TRBD1 as a possible D gene (6 bases). The CDR3 runs 16 residues. Looked up from germline, CDR1 is MDHEN and CDR2 is SYDVKM. The germline V and J ends were trimmed by 0 bases and 3 bases, with 13 bases remaining between them. Drawing the rest from reference TRBV28 and TRBJ2-3, the complete variable domain is DVKVTQSSRYLVKRTGEKVFLECVQDMDHENMFWYRQDPGLGLRLIYFSYDVKMKEKGDIPEGYSVSREKKERFSLILESASTNQTSMYLCASSLWGAVRTDTQYFGPGTRLTVL.

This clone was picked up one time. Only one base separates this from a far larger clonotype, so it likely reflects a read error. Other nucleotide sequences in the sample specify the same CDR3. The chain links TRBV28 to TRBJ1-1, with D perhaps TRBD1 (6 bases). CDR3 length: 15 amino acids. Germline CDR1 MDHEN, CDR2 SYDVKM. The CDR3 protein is CASSAAGTSNTEAFF. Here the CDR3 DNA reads TGTGCCAGCAGTGCCGCCGGGACATCGAACACTGAAGCTTTTTTT.

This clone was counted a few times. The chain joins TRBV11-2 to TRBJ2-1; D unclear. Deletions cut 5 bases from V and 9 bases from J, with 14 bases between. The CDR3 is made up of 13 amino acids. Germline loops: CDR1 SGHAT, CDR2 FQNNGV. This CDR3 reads CASSALVGSEQFF. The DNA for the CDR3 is TGTGCCAGCAGCGCACTCGTCGGTAGTGAGCAGTTCTTC.

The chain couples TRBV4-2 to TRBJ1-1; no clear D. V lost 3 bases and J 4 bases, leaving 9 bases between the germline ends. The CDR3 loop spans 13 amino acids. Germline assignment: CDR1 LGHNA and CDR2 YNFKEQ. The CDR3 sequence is CASSHRGGTEAFF. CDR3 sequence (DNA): TGTGCCAGCAGCCATCGTGGAGGCACTGAAGCTTTCTTT.

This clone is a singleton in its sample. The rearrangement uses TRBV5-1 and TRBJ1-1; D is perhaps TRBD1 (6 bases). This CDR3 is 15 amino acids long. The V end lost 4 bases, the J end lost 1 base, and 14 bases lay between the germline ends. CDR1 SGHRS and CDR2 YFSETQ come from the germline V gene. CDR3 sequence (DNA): TGCGCCAGCAGCGCCGGGAGAGGGGGGAACACTGAAGCTTTCTTT. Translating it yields CASSAGRGGNTEAFF.

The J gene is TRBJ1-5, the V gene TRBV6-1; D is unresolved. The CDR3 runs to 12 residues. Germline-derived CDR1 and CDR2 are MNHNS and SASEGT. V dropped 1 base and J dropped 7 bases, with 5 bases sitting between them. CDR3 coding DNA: TGTGCCAGCAGTGAAGGACGCCAGCCCCAGCATTTT. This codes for CASSEGRQPQHF.

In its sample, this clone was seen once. CDR3 region: CASSPPGSYRGTYEQYF. CDR3 DNA: TGTGCCAGCTCACCACCGGGGAGTTACAGGGGTACCTACGAGCAGTACTTC. The genes are TRBV18 and TRBJ2-7, with TRBD1 matching 7 bases. Trimming removed 0 bases from V and 2 bases from J; junction bases left unmatched: 10. This CDR3 has 17 amino acids. Germline V lookup: CDR1 KGHSH, CDR2 LQKENI.

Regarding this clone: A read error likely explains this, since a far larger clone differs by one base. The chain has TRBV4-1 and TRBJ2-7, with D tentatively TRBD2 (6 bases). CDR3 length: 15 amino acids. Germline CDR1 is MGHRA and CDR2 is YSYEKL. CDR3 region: CASSQGHGSSHEQYF. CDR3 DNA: TGCGCCAGCAGCCAAGGTCACGGGAGCTCCCACGAGCAGTACTTC.

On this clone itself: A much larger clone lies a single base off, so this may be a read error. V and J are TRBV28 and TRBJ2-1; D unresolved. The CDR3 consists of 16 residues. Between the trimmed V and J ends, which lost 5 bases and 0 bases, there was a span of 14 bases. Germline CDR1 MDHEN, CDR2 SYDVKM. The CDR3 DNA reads TGTGCCAGCAGTACCCCCGGCGGACCCTCCTACAATGAGCAGTTCTTC. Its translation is CASSTPGGPSYNEQFF.

The DNA for the CDR3 is TGTGCCAGCAGTTTCCTCGAGGTTGGTGAGCAGTTCTTC. Translated, it gives CASSFLEVGEQFF. This rearrangement joins TRBV28 to TRBJ2-1; D is undetermined. With 3 bases removed from V and 9 bases from J, the gap between germline ends came to 12 bases. The germline V gene encodes CDR1 MDHEN and CDR2 SYDVKM. The CDR3 length is 13 residues.

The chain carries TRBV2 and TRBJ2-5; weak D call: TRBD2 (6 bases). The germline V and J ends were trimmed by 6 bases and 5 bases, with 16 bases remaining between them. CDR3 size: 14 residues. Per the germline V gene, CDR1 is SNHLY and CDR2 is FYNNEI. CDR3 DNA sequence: TGTGCCAGCAGAGGCCCGGGAGTGTTGGAGACCCAGTACTTC. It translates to CASRGPGVLETQYF.

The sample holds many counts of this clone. CDR3 in DNA: TGCAGTGCCGAGACACACTATGGCTACACCTTC. This translates into CSAETHYGYTF. V gene TRBV20-1 combines with J gene TRBJ1-2; D is undetermined. V was shortened by 6 bases and J by 3 bases, with 8 bases between the two germline ends. This CDR3 is 11 amino acids long. The germline V gene encodes CDR1 DFQATT and CDR2 SNEGSKA (reference sequence).

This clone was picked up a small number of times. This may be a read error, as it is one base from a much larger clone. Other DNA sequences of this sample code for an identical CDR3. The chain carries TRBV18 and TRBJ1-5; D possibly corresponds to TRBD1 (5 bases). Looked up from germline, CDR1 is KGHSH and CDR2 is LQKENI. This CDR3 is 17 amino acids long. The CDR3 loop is CASSHQARGVSNQPQHF. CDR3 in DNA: TGTGCTAGCTCCCACCAGGCTCGGGGGGTTAGCAATCAGCCCCAGCATTTT.

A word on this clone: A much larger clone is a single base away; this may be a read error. CDR3 DNA sequence: TGTGTCAGCAGCTCGTTCGTTCTAGCGGGAGGCAATGAGCAGTTCTTC. Encoded protein: CVSSSFVLAGGNEQFF. The genes are TRBV5-4 and TRBJ2-1; the match to TRBD2 covers 11 bases. Germline values: CDR1 SGHNT, CDR2 YYREEE (reference sequence). This CDR3 has 16 residues. Drawing the rest from reference TRBV5-4 and TRBJ2-1, the complete variable domain is ETGVTQSPTHLIKTRGQQVTLRCSSQSGHNTVSWYQQALGQGPQFIFQYYREEENGRGNFPPRFSGLQFPNYSSELNVNALELDDSALYLCVSSSFVLAGGNEQFFGPGTRLTVL.

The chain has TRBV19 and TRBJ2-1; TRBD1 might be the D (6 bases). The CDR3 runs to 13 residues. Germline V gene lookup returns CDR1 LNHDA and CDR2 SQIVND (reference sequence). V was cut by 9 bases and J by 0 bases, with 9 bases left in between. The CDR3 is CASQGISYNEQFF. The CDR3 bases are TGTGCCAGCCAGGGGATCTCCTACAATGAGCAGTTCTTC.